A single sample is the source of the 20 T cell receptor beta chains below, sequenced in a study of T cell repertoires in cytomegalovirus infection. TCRdb independently ran MiXCR on the reads; one entry per CDR3 protein. The sample holds some 300,000 distinct CDR3 sequences, approximately 10% seen once. Sequencing was performed on PBMCs. All receptors come from a human donor in good health (CMV status not recorded). Some clones in this sample may be carry-over from other donors' samples.

The chain recombines TRBV6-2 or TRBV6-3 with TRBJ1-4; possible D gene TRBD1, 6 bases. CDR1 and CDR2 (germline): MNHEY, SVGEGT. The V gene lost 5 bases and the J gene lost 8 bases, with 12 bases spanning the gap. The CDR3 has 13 residues. The CDR3 bases are TGTGCCAGCAGTCGCCTCGGACAGGAAAAACTGTTTTTT. Translation gives CASSRLGQEKLFF.

This clonotype was observed a few times. This chain links TRBV20-1 with TRBJ2-2; 9 positions agree with TRBD2. Unmatched junction bases numbered 8, after V lost 5 bases and J lost 4 bases. Germline CDR1 reads DFQATT; CDR2 reads SNEGSKA (reference sequence). The CDR3 is 15 amino acids. CDR3 nucleotide sequence: TGCAGTGCTCAAAGAGCGGGGGGATTCACCGGGGAGCTGTTTTTT. Protein sequence: CSAQRAGGFTGELFF.

The gene calls are TRBV7-3 and TRBJ2-1, with D possibly TRBD2 on 7 matching bases. The V end was cut by 0 bases, the J end by 8 bases, with 23 bases between. The CDR3 spans 18 residues. Germline V lookup: CDR1 SGHTA, CDR2 FQGTGA. The CDR3 DNA reads as TGTGCCAGCAGCTTAACGGGGTTTCGGGGGGCCCGCCCCCATGAGCAGTTCTTC. This codes for CASSLTGFRGARPHEQFF.

This clonotype was found many times. The chain has TRBV7-2 and TRBJ2-3, with 12 bases lining up with TRBD2. The CDR3 has 16 residues. Germline assignment: CDR1 SGHTA and CDR2 FQGNSA. Unmatched junction bases numbered 5, after V lost 5 bases and J lost 2 bases. The CDR3: CASSLRTSGNTDTQYF. CDR3 in DNA: TGTGCCAGCAGCCTCAGGACTAGCGGGAACACAGATACGCAGTATTTT.

A few counts support this clonotype. The rearrangement links TRBV28 to TRBJ2-7, with D perhaps being TRBD1 or TRBD2 (6 bases each). This CDR3 is built from 12 residues. Germline V gene data show CDR1 as MDHEN and CDR2 as SYDVKM. V lost 7 bases, J lost 6 bases, and 13 bases lay in between. The CDR3 loop reads CASNTGGGEQYV. CDR3 nucleotide sequence: TGTGCCAGCAATACCGGAGGGGGCGAGCAGTACGTC.

This sequence joins TRBV20-1 and TRBJ2-7; a possible D gene is TRBD1 (5 bases). The CDR3 covers 13 residues. V was pared by 6 bases and J by 2 bases, with 14 bases between. Germline V gene sequence: CDR1 DFQATT, CDR2 SNEGSKA (reference sequence). CDR3 sequence: CSATQGGAYEQYF. Written as DNA, the CDR3 is TGCAGTGCCACCCAGGGTGGGGCCTACGAGCAGTACTTC.

This clonotype was detected only a few times. The chain recombines TRBV6-5 with TRBJ2-6; perhaps TRBD1 as D (6 bases). The V gene's germline CDR1 is MNHEY and CDR2 SVGAGI. V lost 6 bases, J lost 2 bases, and 23 bases lay in between. This CDR3 has 19 residues. The CDR3 is CASSRSTPTGYAGANVLTF. The CDR3 bases are TGTGCCAGCAGCCGATCCACCCCGACAGGATATGCTGGGGCCAACGTCCTGACTTTC.

The table lists this clonotype with many counts. The chain has TRBV29-1 and TRBJ1-1; D call uncertain. This CDR3 contains 12 residues. Germline V gives CDR1 SQVTM, CDR2 ANQGSEA. Between the trimmed V and J ends, which lost 7 bases and 0 bases, there was a span of 9 bases. The CDR3 DNA reads TGCAGCGGAGAGACTCTGAACACTGAAGCTTTCTTT. It translates to CSGETLNTEAFF.

This clonotype was detected only a few times. V is TRBV2 and J is TRBJ1-1; a weak D match, TRBD1 (6 bases). The germline V gene encodes CDR1 SNHLY and CDR2 FYNNEI. The V end lost 4 bases, the J end lost 4 bases, and 10 bases lay between the germline ends. This CDR3 is 13 amino acids long. The CDR3 sequence: CASSGGPSTEAFF. The CDR3 nucleotides are TGTGCCAGCAGTGGGGGGCCCTCCACTGAAGCTTTCTTT.

This clonotype was counted ten times or more. The V and J genes are TRBV12-3 or TRBV12-4 and TRBJ2-1, with 8 nucleotides matching TRBD1. CDR3 length: 15 amino acids. V trimming: 6 bases; J trimming: 3 bases; junction bases outside the gene matches: 7. CDR3 DNA sequence: TGTGCCAGCAGAAAAGACAGGGGACTCTACAATGAGCAGTTCTTC. Its protein product is CASRKDRGLYNEQFF.

This clonotype was seen more than once but under ten times. The chain has TRBV16 and TRBJ1-3; D gene ambiguous. There are 18 residues in the CDR3. Germline V gene sequence: CDR1 KGHSY, CDR2 FQNENV. The V end lost 2 bases, the J end lost 2 bases, and 19 bases lay between the germline ends. CDR3 amino acids: CASSQNRWAGRAGNTIYF. The CDR3 DNA is TGTGCCAGCAGCCAAAATCGCTGGGCCGGAAGGGCTGGAAACACCATATATTTT. The complete variable domain, with remaining parts taken from reference TRBV16 and TRBJ1-3, reads GEEVAQTPKHLVRGEGQKAKLYCAPIKGHSYVFWYQQVLKNEFKFLISFQNENVFDETGMPKERFSAKCLPNSPCSLEIQATKLEDSAVYFCASSQNRWAGRAGNTIYFGEGSWLTVV.

This clonotype was picked up many times. This chain joins TRBV5-1 and TRBJ2-5; TRBD1 aligns across 11 bases. The CDR3 length is 16 residues. V shed 4 bases and J 5 bases; nucleotides not matched to a gene: 10. Looked up from germline, CDR1 is SGHRS and CDR2 is YFSETQ. Here the CDR3 DNA reads TGCGCCAGCAGCGATCCCGGGACAGGGGGACGGGAGACCCAGTACTTC. It translates to CASSDPGTGGRETQYF.

This clonotype was detected ten times or more. The V call is TRBV20-1, the J call TRBJ2-4; possibly TRBD2 for D (5 bases). The V and J ends lost 7 bases and 0 bases respectively, with 19 bases between them. Germline loops: CDR1 DFQATT, CDR2 SNEGSKA (reference sequence). CDR3 size: 16 residues. CDR3 nucleotides: TGCAGTGTTGGGCCTCGGACTCCTATAGCCAAAAACATTCAGTACTTC. Its translation is CSVGPRTPIAKNIQYF.

Ten or more counts support this clonotype. The chain has TRBV11-2 and TRBJ1-2, with a weak D call TRBD1 (5 bases). Between the trimmed V and J ends, which lost 5 bases and 4 bases, there was a span of 17 bases. The CDR3 is 15 amino acids. Looked up from germline, CDR1 is SGHAT and CDR2 is FQNNGV. The CDR3 DNA reads as TGTGCCAGCAGCCGGGGGTCGGGGTCGGTCTATGGCTACACCTTC. It is translated as CASSRGSGSVYGYTF.

This clonotype was recorded at least ten times. V and J are TRBV6-1 and TRBJ2-3, with TRBD2 as a possible D gene (6 bases). The germline V and J ends were trimmed by 6 bases and 4 bases, with 14 bases remaining between them. The CDR3 is 14 residues long. Germline CDR1 is MNHNS and CDR2 is SASEGT. The CDR3 nucleotides are TGTGCCAGCAGATGGGTGGAGGGTCCAGATACGCAGTATTTT. Translation: CASRWVEGPDTQYF.

This clonotype was found many times. The rearrangement links TRBV7-9 to TRBJ1-2; 7 nucleotides match TRBD1. The length of the CDR3 is 12 residues. The V segment lost 4 bases and the J segment 10 bases; nucleotides outside the gene matches: 6. Germline CDR1 is SEHNR and CDR2 is FQNEAQ (reference sequence). CDR3 sequence (DNA): TGTGCCAGCAGCTCTGGACAGGCCTTCTACACCTTC. Protein product: CASSSGQAFYTF. The full variable domain, completed using reference TRBV7-9 and TRBJ1-2, is DTGVSQNPRHKITKRGQNVTFRCDPISEHNRLYWYRQTLGQGPEFLTYFQNEAQLEKSRLLSDRFSAERPKGSFSTLEIQRTEQGDSAMYLCASSSGQAFYTFGSGTRLTVV.

This clonotype was found many times. This sequence joins TRBV5-4 and TRBJ2-3, with 9 bases matching TRBD1. This CDR3 has 14 amino acids. Germline V gives CDR1 SGHNT, CDR2 YYREEE (reference sequence). V lost 4 bases, J lost 4 bases, and 4 bases stayed unmatched. CDR3 residues: CASSGQGHPDTQYF. The CDR3 nucleotides read TGTGCCAGCAGCGGACAGGGGCACCCAGATACGCAGTATTTT.

This clonotype was observed many times. In DNA, the CDR3 is TGTGCCAGCAGTTACTCGATCCTCGTAGGGAAAGACGAAGCTTTCTTT. Its translation: CASSYSILVGKDEAFF. The chain links TRBV6-2 or TRBV6-3 to TRBJ1-1; D is uncertain. Per germline, CDR1 MNHEY and CDR2 SVGEGT. CDR3 length: 16 amino acids. Trimming removed 0 bases from V and 8 bases from J, with 19 bases in between.

This clonotype was observed a single time. The V gene is TRBV18, the J gene TRBJ1-2, with TRBD1 matching over 12 bases. Germline lookup yields CDR1 KGHSH and CDR2 LQKENI. The CDR3 loop spans 17 amino acids. Germline trimming cut 0 bases from V and 8 bases from J; bases unmatched to any gene: 10. The CDR3 here is CASSPPGQGAGFGGYTF. The CDR3 DNA is TGTGCCAGCTCACCACCGGGACAGGGGGCCGGTTTTGGGGGCTACACCTTC.

In its sample, this clonotype was seen a few times. The CDR3, as DNA: TGTGCCACCAGCCAGGGACAGGCCCACTGGGATACGCAGTATTTT. Its translation is CATSQGQAHWDTQYF. V usage is TRBV24-1 and J usage is TRBJ2-3; 8 bases are shared with TRBD1. Germline values: CDR1 KGHDR, CDR2 SFDVKD. This CDR3 comprises 15 residues. With 7 bases clipped from V and 6 bases from J, the junction kept 11 bases outside the gene matches.